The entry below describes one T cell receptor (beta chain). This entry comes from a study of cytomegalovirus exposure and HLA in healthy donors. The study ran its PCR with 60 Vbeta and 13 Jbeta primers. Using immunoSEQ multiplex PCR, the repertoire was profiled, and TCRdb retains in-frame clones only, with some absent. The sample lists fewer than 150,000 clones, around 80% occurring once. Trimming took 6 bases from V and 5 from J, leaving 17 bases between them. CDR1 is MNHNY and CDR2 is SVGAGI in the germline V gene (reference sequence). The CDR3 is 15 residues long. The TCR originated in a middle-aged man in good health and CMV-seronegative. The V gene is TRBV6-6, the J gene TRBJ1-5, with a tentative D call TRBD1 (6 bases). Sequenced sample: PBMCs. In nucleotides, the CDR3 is TGTGCCAGCAGCCCGGCGGGGGGGCGGGATCAGCCCCAGCATTTT. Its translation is CASSPAGGRDQPQHF.